This TCR beta chain emerged from a study of T cells after yellow fever vaccination. MiXCR, run by TCRdb on the 5' RACE reads, gives a single entry per CDR3 protein. The repertoire has 150,000 to 200,000 distinct CDR3 sequences, roughly 11% of them found once; the top ten carry just over 35%. This clonotype has just a few counts. V trimming: 3 bases; J trimming: 5 bases; junction bases outside the gene matches: 7. The germline gives CDR1 SGHTA, CDR2 FQGNSA. This CDR3 contains 15 residues. The sample was CD8+ T cells sorted from PBMCs, taken 15 days after the yellow fever booster vaccination. The TCR comes from a man aged 18 to 29 who received the YFV17D yellow fever vaccine. The chain has TRBV7-2 and TRBJ1-1, with 9 bases matching TRBD1. For the CDR3, the DNA is TGTGCCAGCAGCTTGGACAGGGGAATCGGGACTGAAGCTTTCTTT. Its translation is CASSLDRGIGTEAFF.